This T cell receptor beta chain was captured in a study of blood T cell repertoires in COVID-19. Cohort 3 donors were reported recovered after two negative PCRs, clearance, or symptom resolution. As handled by the study authors: Reference gene primer amplification gave nucleated cell count estimates. Assay: immunoSEQ multiplex PCR; the TCRdb copy retains only in-frame clones and omits some. V and J calls and clone size are copied from that table; D and trimming were computed from the DNA. Altogether a few hundred thousand clones are present, roughly 90% being singletons, with the ten largest covering 2.5% to 3.5%. Germline lookup yields CDR1 SGHTA and CDR2 FQGNSA. The CDR3 is made up of 15 amino acids. The ends were cut back, 7 bases at V and 7 bases at J, with 19 bases in the middle.

This TCR came from a woman aged 25 to 45 who had recovered from COVID-19. The chain combines TRBV7-2 with TRBJ2-2, with D tentatively TRBD1 (6 bases). The sample was PBMCs or T cells enriched from blood (not recorded which). The CDR3 nucleotides read TGTGCCAGCAACCCAGGGGCCATTCTTGGCGGGGAGCTGTTTTTT. It translates to CASNPGAILGGELFF.